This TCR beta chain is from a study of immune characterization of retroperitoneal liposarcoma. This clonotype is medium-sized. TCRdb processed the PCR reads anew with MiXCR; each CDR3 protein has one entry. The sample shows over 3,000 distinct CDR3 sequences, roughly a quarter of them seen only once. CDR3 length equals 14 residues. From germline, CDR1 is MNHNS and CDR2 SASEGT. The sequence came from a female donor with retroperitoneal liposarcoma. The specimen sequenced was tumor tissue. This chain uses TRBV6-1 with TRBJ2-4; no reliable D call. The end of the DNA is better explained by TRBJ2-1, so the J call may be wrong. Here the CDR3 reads CASSEVVGGFEQFF. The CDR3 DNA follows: TGTGCCAGCAGTGAAGTGGTGGGCGGCTTTGAGCAGTTCTTC.